The 12 T cell receptor beta chains reported below all come from one sample, sequenced in a study of technical replicates of blood from a few donors. The protocol was immunoSEQ multiplex PCR, while the TCRdb copy is restricted to in-frame clones and leaves out a portion. The sample lists tens of thousands of clones, around 92% occurring once. The specimen was T cells isolated from PBMCs. The receptors shown here come from a human donor in good health.

The rearrangement uses TRBV27 and TRBJ1-5; a possible D gene is TRBD1 (5 bases). The CDR3 has 13 amino acids. Germline CDR1 and CDR2: MNHEY and SMNVEV (reference sequence). Trimming removed 4 bases from V and 5 bases from J, with 9 bases in between. The CDR3 protein is CASSSTVYQPQHF. In DNA, the CDR3 is TGTGCCAGCAGTTCGACAGTTTATCAGCCCCAGCATTTT.

The gene calls are TRBV5-1 and TRBJ2-3; a weak D match, TRBD1 (6 bases). V was shortened by 2 bases and J by 6 bases, with 13 bases between the two germline ends. CDR1 is SGHRS and CDR2 is YFSETQ in the germline V gene. The CDR3 is 14 amino acids. The CDR3 here is CASSLGDQGDTQYF. CDR3 sequence (DNA): TGCGCCAGCAGCTTAGGGGATCAGGGGGATACGCAGTATTTT.

The rearrangement joins TRBV11-1 to TRBJ2-7; the match to TRBD2 covers 15 bases. This CDR3 is built from 17 residues. Trimming removed 5 bases from V and 4 bases from J; junction bases left unmatched: 9. The germline gives CDR1 SGHAT, CDR2 FQDESV (reference sequence). The CDR3 DNA is TGTGCCAGCAGCCCATTCTTTGGGACTAGCGGGGGGTACGAGCAGTACTTC. Amino acid sequence: CASSPFFGTSGGYEQYF.

V gene TRBV5-8 combines with J gene TRBJ1-2; D gene uncertain. V lost 0 bases, J lost 7 bases, and 7 bases lay in between. Germline V gene data show CDR1 as SGHTS and CDR2 as YDEGEE. This CDR3 contains 12 residues. This CDR3 is CASSLEATGYTF. CDR3 DNA sequence: TGTGCCAGCAGCTTGGAAGCTACTGGCTACACCTTC.

The CDR3: CASSPGLAGGLQFF. As DNA, the CDR3 is TGTGCCAGCAGCCCGGGACTAGCGGGAGGGTTGCAGTTCTTC. This chain joins TRBV7-7 and TRBJ2-1, with 16 bases fitting TRBD2. The junction had 4 bases not matched to a gene; V was cut back by 5 bases and J by 12 bases. Germline lookup yields CDR1 SSHAT and CDR2 FNYEAQ (reference sequence). The CDR3 covers 14 residues.

This rearrangement joins TRBV20-1 to TRBJ1-2, with D unclear. CDR3 length: 10 amino acids. Trimming removed 2 bases from V and 4 bases from J, with 2 bases in between. CDR1 is DFQATT and CDR2 is SNEGSKA in the germline V gene (reference sequence). CDR3 protein: CSARRYGYTF. DNA of the CDR3: TGCAGTGCTAGACGCTATGGCTACACCTTC.

The chain links TRBV29-1 to TRBJ2-1, with 12 bases matching TRBD1. Germline CDR1 is SQVTM and CDR2 is ANQGSEA. The V gene end was trimmed by 6 bases and the J gene end by 3 bases; junction bases not matched to a gene: 3. This CDR3 is built from 14 residues. This CDR3 is CSVGTGGDYNEQFF. DNA for the CDR3: TGCAGCGTCGGGACAGGGGGCGACTACAATGAGCAGTTCTTC.

The chain uses TRBV4-1 and TRBJ2-1; maybe TRBD2 (6 bases). Per the germline V gene, CDR1 is MGHRA and CDR2 is YSYEKL. V was clipped by 3 bases and J by 8 bases, with 14 bases between them. The CDR3 is made up of 14 amino acids. The CDR3 DNA reads TGCGCCAGCAGCCACGGACTACAGGTCTATGAGCAGTTCTTC. It yields the protein CASSHGLQVYEQFF.

The rearrangement joins TRBV6-1 to TRBJ2-2; no definite D call. Germline V gene data show CDR1 as MNHNS and CDR2 as SASEGT. The CDR3 is 14 residues long. Trimming took off 2 bases at V and 5 bases at J, with 9 bases between the two ends. CDR3 residues: CASSEWPGTGELFF. In DNA form, the CDR3 reads TGTGCCAGCAGTGAATGGCCGGGTACCGGGGAGCTGTTTTTT.

The chain has TRBV6-1 and TRBJ1-1; no reliable D call. The CDR3 contains 14 residues. Trimming took off 1 base at V and 6 bases at J, with 12 bases between the two ends. The germline gives CDR1 MNHNS, CDR2 SASEGT. CDR3 in DNA: TGTGCCAGCAGTGAAGGTGCCTACAGTTCTGAAGCTTTCTTT. Its translation: CASSEGAYSSEAFF.

This chain links TRBV5-1 with TRBJ2-5, with a possible D match to TRBD1 (5 bases). The CDR3 spans 16 residues. Trimming stripped 1 base from V and 1 base from J, with 14 bases between. Germline V gives CDR1 SGHRS, CDR2 YFSETQ. The CDR3 spells CASSLRGPGFQETQYF. CDR3 DNA sequence: TGCGCCAGCAGCTTGAGGGGTCCGGGTTTCCAAGAGACCCAGTACTTC.

The chain couples TRBV5-6 to TRBJ1-2; tentatively, D is TRBD1 (5 bases). The V and J ends lost 2 bases and 6 bases respectively, with 11 bases between them. Per the germline V gene, CDR1 is SGHDT and CDR2 is YYEEEE. The CDR3 consists of 13 residues. The CDR3 DNA follows: TGTGCCAGCAGCTTCCCAGGGAATCATGGCTACACCTTC. This encodes CASSFPGNHGYTF.